This is a list of T cell receptor beta chains from one sample in a study of blood T cell repertoires in COVID-19. TCRdb's table, derived via immunoSEQ multiplex PCR, lists solely in-frame clones and lacks some. Seen here are under 250,000 clones, roughly 90% observed once, and the top ten hold about 2.5%. The specimen was peripheral blood. The receptors stem from a woman between 55 and 75 years old with acute or convalescent COVID-19. Each CDR3 is given with its conserved first and last residue. D genes are given only for firm matches. The listing skips clone size in some rows; elsewhere it reads once, few, many or a size class.

V gene	clone size	J gene	D gene	CDR3 protein	CDR3 DNA
TRBV4-1	.	TRBJ1-6	.	CASSQDRDYNSPLHF	TGCGCCAGCAGCCAAGACAGGGACTATAATTCACCCCTCCACTTT
TRBV28	.	TRBJ2-1	.	CASSLSYNEQFF	TGTGCCAGCAGTTTATCTTACAATGAGCAGTTCTTC
TRBV6-5	.	TRBJ2-7	TRBD1	CASSRTGLGEQYF	TGTGCCAGCAGTAGGACAGGGTTGGGCGAGCAGTACTTC
TRBV5-4	.	TRBJ2-1	.	CASSLEGGSGYNEQFF	TGTGCCAGCAGCTTGGAGGGGGGGTCAGGGTACAATGAGCAGTTCTTC
TRBV4-1	few	TRBJ2-7	.	CASSQDTWRDEQYF	TGCGCCAGCAGCCAAGATACATGGAGGGACGAGCAGTACTTC
TRBV7-6	.	TRBJ1-2	.	CASSLGPGVPYGYTF	TGTGCCAGCAGCTTAGGTCCGGGGGTGCCCTATGGCTACACCTTC
TRBV6-5	.	TRBJ1-1	.	CASSYSSGQSNTEAFF	TGTGCCAGCAGTTACTCTTCAGGACAGTCGAACACTGAAGCTTTCTTT
TRBV6-1	.	TRBJ1-2	.	CASSPGEAYGYTF	TGTGCCAGCAGCCCGGGGGAAGCTTATGGCTACACCTTC
TRBV4-3	.	TRBJ1-2	.	CASSQDPGRDNGYTF	TGCGCCAGCAGCCAAGATCCCGGCAGGGACAATGGCTACACCTTC
TRBV7-8	.	TRBJ1-1	TRBD1	CASSLVGQGTMNTEAFF	TGTGCCAGCAGCTTAGTGGGACAGGGAACGATGAACACTGAAGCTTTCTTT
TRBV15	.	TRBJ1-5	.	CATSRPRGVSNQPQHF	TGTGCCACCAGCAGGCCTCGGGGGGTTAGCAATCAGCCCCAGCATTTT
TRBV28	.	TRBJ1-3	.	CASSLRGNTIYF	TGTGCCAGCAGTCTGAGAGGAAACACCATATATTTT
TRBV10-2	.	TRBJ2-2	.	CASSRVPPGTGELFF	TGCGCCAGCAGCCGAGTCCCCCCGGGGACCGGGGAGCTGTTTTTT
TRBV5-1	.	TRBJ2-5	TRBD1	CASSFGDRGLYQETQYF	TGCGCCAGCAGCTTCGGGGACAGGGGCTTGTACCAAGAGACCCAGTACTTC
TRBV24-1	.	TRBJ1-3	TRBD1	CATRGDRLSSGNTIYF	TGTGCCACCAGGGGGGACAGGCTGAGCTCTGGAAACACCATATATTTT
TRBV7-2	few	TRBJ1-6	.	CASSLVGGPYNSPLHF	TGTGCCAGCAGCTTAGTAGGGGGACCCTATAATTCACCCCTCCACTTT
TRBV7-9	.	TRBJ1-2	.	CASSLSGQSFYGYTF	TGTGCCAGCAGCCTCTCTGGACAGTCCTTCTATGGCTACACCTTC
TRBV27	.	TRBJ2-4	.	CASSREGGEFKVKNIQYF	TGTGCCAGCAGTCGGGAAGGGGGAGAGTTTAAGGTCAAAAACATTCAGTACTTC
TRBV7-9	.	TRBJ2-7	TRBD2	CASSGGGAGPHEQYF	TGTGCCAGCAGCGGCGGGGGGGCCGGTCCCCACGAGCAGTACTTC
TRBV19	.	TRBJ1-5	.	CASSIGPGGYGNQPQHF	TGTGCCAGTAGTATAGGACCTGGAGGATACGGCAATCAGCCCCAGCATTTT
TRBV18	.	TRBJ2-7	.	CASSTESGEQYF	TGTGCCAGCTCAACGGAGTCTGGGGAGCAGTACTTC
TRBV5-1	.	TRBJ1-4	.	CASSPGGQGSNEKLFF	TGCGCCAGCAGCCCTGGAGGGCAGGGATCTAATGAAAAACTGTTTTTT
TRBV28	.	TRBJ1-5	.	CASSLLPPGRRNQPQHF	TGTGCCAGCAGTTTATTACCCCCAGGCAGGCGCAATCAGCCCCAGCATTTT
TRBV25-1	.	TRBJ2-1	TRBD1	CASSEDVTGGYNEQFF	TGTGCCAGCAGTGAGGATGTGACAGGGGGTTACAATGAGCAGTTCTTC
TRBV7-8	few	TRBJ1-6	.	CASSLAQNSPLHF	TGTGCCAGCAGCTTAGCACAGAATTCACCCCTCCACTTT
TRBV28	.	TRBJ1-1	.	CASSLVSKNTEAFF	TGTGCCAGCAGTTTAGTTTCCAAGAACACTGAAGCTTTCTTT
TRBV2	.	TRBJ2-2	TRBD1	CASRGQGAGELFF	TGTGCCAGCAGGGGACAGGGGGCCGGGGAGCTGTTTTTT
TRBV5-1	.	TRBJ2-5	.	CASSLTASQETQYF	TGCGCCAGCAGTCTCACAGCAAGCCAAGAGACCCAGTACTTC
TRBV4-1	few	TRBJ1-6	TRBD1	CASSSGGYNSPLHF	TGCGCCAGCAGTTCAGGGGGCTATAATTCACCCCTCCACTTT
TRBV3-1/TRBV3-2	.	TRBJ1-6	.	CASSQGGPYNNSPLHF	TGTGCCAGCAGCCAAGGAGGGCCCTATAATAATTCACCCCTCCACTTT
TRBV6-5	.	TRBJ1-6	.	CASSPPQGLNSPLHF	TGTGCCAGCAGTCCCCCCCAGGGGTTGAATTCACCCCTCCACTTT
TRBV30	.	TRBJ1-2	.	CAWSKNSHYGYTF	TGTGCCTGGAGTAAGAACAGTCACTATGGCTACACCTTC
TRBV7-3	.	TRBJ1-1	.	CASSLHGTKNTEAFF	TGTGCCAGCAGCTTACACGGGACAAAGAACACTGAAGCTTTCTTT
TRBV11-2	.	TRBJ2-7	TRBD1	CASSLDRGYEQYF	TGTGCCAGCAGCTTAGACAGGGGGTACGAGCAGTACTTC
TRBV28	.	TRBJ2-6	.	CASSLLYGSGIGGANVLTF	TGTGCCAGCAGTTTATTATACGGGTCCGGAATTGGTGGGGCCAACGTCCTGACTTTC
TRBV4-3	.	TRBJ1-2	TRBD1	CASSQEGAGTGALYGYTF	TGCGCCAGCAGCCAAGAGGGGGCAGGGACAGGGGCTCTCTATGGCTACACCTTC
TRBV5-1	.	TRBJ2-3	.	CASSLNGGQPTDTQYF	TGCGCCAGCAGCTTGAACGGAGGACAGCCCACAGATACGCAGTATTTT
TRBV18	.	TRBJ1-2	TRBD1	CASSLSRDRGLNYGYTF	TGTGCCAGCTCACTGTCCCGGGACAGGGGACTTAACTATGGCTACACCTTC
TRBV23-1	.	TRBJ2-7	.	CASRLTYEQYF	TGCGCCAGCAGACTCACCTACGAGCAGTACTTC
TRBV19	few	TRBJ2-1	TRBD2	CASSIGPLAGVRNEQFF	TGTGCCAGTAGTATAGGGCCCCTAGCGGGAGTACGGAATGAGCAGTTCTTC
TRBV5-1	.	TRBJ1-2	.	CASSLAQGSGYTF	TGCGCCAGCAGCTTGGCCCAGGGGTCTGGCTACACCTTC